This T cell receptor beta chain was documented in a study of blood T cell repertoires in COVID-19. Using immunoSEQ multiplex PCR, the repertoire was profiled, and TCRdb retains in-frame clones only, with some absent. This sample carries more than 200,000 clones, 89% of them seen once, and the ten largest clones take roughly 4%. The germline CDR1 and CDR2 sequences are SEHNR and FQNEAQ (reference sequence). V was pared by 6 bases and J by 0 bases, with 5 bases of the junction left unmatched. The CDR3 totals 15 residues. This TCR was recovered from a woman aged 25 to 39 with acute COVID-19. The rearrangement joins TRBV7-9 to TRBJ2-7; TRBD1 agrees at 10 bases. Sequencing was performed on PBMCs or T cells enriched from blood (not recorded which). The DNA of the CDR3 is TGTGCCAGCAGATCCGGGACAGGGGACTCCTACGAGCAGTACTTC. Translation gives CASRSGTGDSYEQYF.